Given below is one T cell receptor (beta chain) in context. Germline V gene data show CDR1 as SNHLY and CDR2 as FYNNEI. This CDR3 spans 16 amino acids. J was trimmed by 4 bases and V by 1 base; bases with no gene match: 5. This entry is derived from a study of blood T cell repertoires in COVID-19. Authors' analysis steps: Using reference gene primer amplification, nucleated cell counts were estimated. Assay: immunoSEQ multiplex PCR; the TCRdb copy retains only in-frame clones and omits some. The V and J calls and clone size are taken from that table; D and trimming were inferred from the DNA. The sample includes 200,000 to 250,000 clones, approximately 86% of them seen just once.

The chain employs TRBV2 and TRBJ2-7; 12 bases are shared with TRBD1. This clonotype was obtained from a human donor in a cohort sampled during active COVID-19. The material sequenced was peripheral blood. The CDR3 here is CASSEVPGQGAYEQYF. The CDR3 DNA reads as TGTGCCAGCAGTGAAGTACCGGGACAGGGGGCGTACGAGCAGTACTTC.